Sequencing of this T cell receptor (beta chain) was carried out in a study of blood T cell repertoires in COVID-19. The wider study: There were acute and convalescent COVID-19 samples, and they came from the United States, Italy and Spain. PBMCs, B-cell-depleted T cells, or T cells were the source of the cDNA or gDNA that made up the material.

Authors' analysis steps: Amplification from reference gene primers served as the basis for estimated nucleated cell counts. Sequencing was performed with immunoSEQ multiplex PCR; in TCRdb, only in-frame clones are kept and a portion is missing. The V and J calls and the clone size are those of that table, but D and trimming were determined from the DNA. The table lists a few hundred thousand clones, about 90% of them singletons. CDR3 size: 14 residues. The germline CDR1 and CDR2 sequences are GTSNPN and SVGIG (reference sequence). The V gene lost 0 bases and the J gene lost 2 bases, with 10 bases spanning the gap.

This clonotype was sampled from a human donor in a cohort exposed to, infected with or recovered from COVID-19 (not recorded which). The donor label of this sample is uncertain. The V and J genes are TRBV30 and TRBJ1-1, with D possibly TRBD1 on 6 matching bases. Sequenced material: PBMCs or T cells enriched from blood (not recorded which). For the CDR3, the DNA is TGTGCCTGGAGTGTCGCGGGGGCTAACACTGAAGCTTTCTTT. Residues: CAWSVAGANTEAFF.